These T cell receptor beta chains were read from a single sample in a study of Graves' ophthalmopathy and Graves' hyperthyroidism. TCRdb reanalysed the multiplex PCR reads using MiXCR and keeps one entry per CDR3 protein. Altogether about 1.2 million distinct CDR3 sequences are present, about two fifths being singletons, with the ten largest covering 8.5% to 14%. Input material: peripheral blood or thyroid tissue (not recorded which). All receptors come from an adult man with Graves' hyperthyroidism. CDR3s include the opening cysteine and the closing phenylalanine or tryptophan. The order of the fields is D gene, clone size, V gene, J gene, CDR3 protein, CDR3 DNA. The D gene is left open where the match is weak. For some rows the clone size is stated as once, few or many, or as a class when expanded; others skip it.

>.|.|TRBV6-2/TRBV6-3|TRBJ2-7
CASRRQSYEQYF
TGTGCCAGCAGAAGACAGAGTTACGAGCAGTACTTC
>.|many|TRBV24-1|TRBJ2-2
CATSASSRGVGGELFF
TGTGCCACCAGTGCTTCGTCGAGGGGCGTCGGCGGGGAGCTGTTTTTT
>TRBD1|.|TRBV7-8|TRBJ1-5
CASSSRQGLGNQPQHF
TGTGCCAGCAGTTCCAGACAGGGGTTGGGCAATCAGCCCCAGCATTTT
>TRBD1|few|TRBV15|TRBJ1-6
CATSGTTGVNAPLHF
TGTGCCACCAGCGGTACGACAGGGGTGAATGCACCCCTCCACTTT
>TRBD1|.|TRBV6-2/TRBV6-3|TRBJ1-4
CAISYRGGTGHEKLFF
TGTGCCATCAGTTACAGAGGGGGGACAGGCCATGAAAAACTGTTTTTT
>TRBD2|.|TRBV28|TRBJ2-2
CASRRRETGELFF
TGTGCCAGCAGGCGGCGGGAGACCGGGGAGCTGTTTTTT
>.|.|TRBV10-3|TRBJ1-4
CAISGSREKLFF
TGTGCCATCAGCGGAAGTCGGGAAAAACTGTTTTTT
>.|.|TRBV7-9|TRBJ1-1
CASSFRMETEAFF
TGTGCCAGCAGCTTCCGGATGGAAACTGAAGCTTTCTTT
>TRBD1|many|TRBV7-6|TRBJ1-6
CASSRRDSVVNSPLHF
TGTGCCAGCAGCCGACGGGACAGCGTCGTTAATTCACCCCTCCACTTT
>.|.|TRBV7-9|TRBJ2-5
CASSLRTQYF
TGTGCCAGCAGCCTACGGACCCAGTACTTC
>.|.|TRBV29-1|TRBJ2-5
CSVSRGGETQYF
TGCAGCGTTTCTCGGGGCGGGGAGACCCAGTACTTC
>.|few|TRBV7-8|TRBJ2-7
CASSPGTRYEQYF
TGTGCCAGTAGCCCCGGGACACGCTACGAGCAGTACTTC
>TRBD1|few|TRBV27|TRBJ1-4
CASSTRTGVVEKLFF
TGTGCCAGCAGTACTCGAACAGGGGTGGTTGAAAAACTGTTTTTT
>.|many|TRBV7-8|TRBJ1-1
CASSFGQTYTEAFF
TGTGCCAGCAGCTTTGGACAGACCTACACTGAAGCTTTCTTT
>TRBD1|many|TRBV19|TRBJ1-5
CASTPQGGGGQPQHF
TGTGCCAGTACCCCACAGGGAGGGGGCGGACAGCCCCAGCATTTT
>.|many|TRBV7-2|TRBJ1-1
CASSLVASVSGPEAFF
TGTGCCAGCAGCTTAGTCGCGAGCGTGTCGGGCCCTGAAGCTTTCTTT
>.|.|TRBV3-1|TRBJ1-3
CASSPGFFSGNTIYF
TGTGCCAGCAGCCCCGGGTTCTTCTCTGGAAACACCATATATTTT
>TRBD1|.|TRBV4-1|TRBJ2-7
CASSQQGAASYEQYF
TGCGCCAGCAGCCAGCAGGGGGCGGCCTCCTACGAGCAGTACTTC
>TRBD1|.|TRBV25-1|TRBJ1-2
CASSASDLSNRGLDGYTF
TGTGCCAGCAGTGCTAGCGACCTCTCGAACAGGGGCCTGGATGGCTACACCTTC
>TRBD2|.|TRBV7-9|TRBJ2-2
CASRMTARTSNTGELFF
TGTGCCAGCAGGATGACAGCGAGGACTAGCAACACCGGGGAGCTGTTTTTT